This T cell receptor (beta chain) was sequenced in a study of identical twins. To note about this clonotype: As yet, its antigen is unknown. This may come from a read error, since a much larger clone is one base off.

Study-level findings and limits: The presence of invariant MAIT and iNKT cells could partly confound analyses of zero-insertion sequences. While abundant cord blood beta clonotypes carried fewer insertions, memory repertoires showed no such pattern.

Addition of a universal primer site occurred through template switching, and cDNA carried unique molecular identifiers. MiXCR was run by TCRdb on the 5' RACE reads, yielding one entry per CDR3 protein. The table lists about 1.7 million distinct CDR3 sequences, around 33% of them singletons. The CDR3 totals 13 residues. Trimming removed 0 bases at V and 11 bases at J, with 14 bases between. Germline CDR1 SGHDT, CDR2 YYEEEE. Sequencing was carried out using cord blood. The receptor comes from a newborn girl in good health. The chain links TRBV5-6 to TRBJ2-5; the D call may be TRBD1 or TRBD2 (5 bases each). The CDR3 reads CASSLVDGGEQYF. CDR3 nucleotides: TGTGCCAGCAGCTTGGTTGATGGGGGTGAGCAGTACTTC.